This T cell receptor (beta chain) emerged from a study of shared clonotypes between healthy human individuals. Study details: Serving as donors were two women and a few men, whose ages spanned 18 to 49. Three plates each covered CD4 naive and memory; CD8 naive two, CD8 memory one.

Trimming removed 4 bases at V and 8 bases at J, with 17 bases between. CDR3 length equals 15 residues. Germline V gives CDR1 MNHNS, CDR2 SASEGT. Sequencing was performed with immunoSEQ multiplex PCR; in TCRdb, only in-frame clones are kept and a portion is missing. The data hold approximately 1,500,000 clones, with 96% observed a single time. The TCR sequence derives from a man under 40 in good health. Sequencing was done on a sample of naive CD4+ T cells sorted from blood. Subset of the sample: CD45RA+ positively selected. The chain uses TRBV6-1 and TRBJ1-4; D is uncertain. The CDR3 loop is CASSGIPGFGEKLFF. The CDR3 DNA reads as TGTGCCAGCAGTGGAATTCCGGGATTCGGCGAAAAACTGTTTTTT.